The 9 T cell receptor beta chains listed next were all sequenced from one sample in a study of T cell changes during pregnancy in multiple sclerosis. Data came from immunoSEQ multiplex PCR; TCRdb stores just in-frame clones and leaves some out. The table has over 50,000 clones, 92% seen once. The source was peripheral blood, collected in the first trimester of pregnancy. All receptors come from a female donor with multiple sclerosis, enrolled in a pregnancy study.

The chain joins TRBV7-2 to TRBJ2-7; 7 bases match TRBD2. CDR3 length equals 14 residues. The trim removed 4 bases at V and 1 base at J, leaving 4 bases unmatched. Germline CDR1 and CDR2: SGHTA and FQGNSA. This CDR3 is CASSSTSDSYEQYF. Here the CDR3 DNA reads TGTGCCAGCAGCTCAACTAGCGATTCCTACGAGCAGTACTTC.

The genes are TRBV18 and TRBJ2-7; D is perhaps TRBD2 (6 bases). Trimming left V 0 bases short and J 3 bases short, with 12 bases between. Germline lookup yields CDR1 KGHSH and CDR2 LQKENI. The CDR3 runs 15 residues. The CDR3 spells CASSPPASDDYEQYF. DNA for the CDR3: TGTGCCAGCTCACCACCGGCTAGCGACGACTACGAGCAGTACTTC.

This chain connects TRBV4-1 to TRBJ1-4, with 7 nucleotides matching TRBD1. The junction had 17 bases not matched to a gene; V was cut back by 0 bases and J by 13 bases. This CDR3 is built from 17 residues. Per the germline V gene, CDR1 is MGHRA and CDR2 is YSYEKL. The CDR3 sequence is CASSQEPPASAGGRLFF. CDR3 sequence (DNA): TGCGCCAGCAGCCAAGAGCCCCCCGCCTCGGCAGGGGGAAGACTGTTTTTT.

This chain connects TRBV27 to TRBJ2-6; no reliable D call. Trimming stripped 3 bases from V and 4 bases from J, with 4 bases between. The CDR3 sequence is 13 residues long. The germline V gene encodes CDR1 MNHEY and CDR2 SMNVEV (reference sequence). CDR3 sequence: CASSFQGANVLTF. The CDR3 coding sequence is TGTGCCAGCAGTTTCCAAGGGGCCAACGTCCTGACTTTC.

This sequence joins TRBV28 and TRBJ2-1; TRBD1 might be the D (5 bases). Per the germline V gene, CDR1 is MDHEN and CDR2 is SYDVKM. CDR3 length: 14 amino acids. V lost 5 bases, J lost 7 bases, and 15 bases lay in between. CDR3 nucleotides: TGTGCCAGCAGTACCTCTGGGAAGGGGAATGAGCAGTTCTTC. Protein product: CASSTSGKGNEQFF.

The chain carries TRBV5-1 and TRBJ1-2, with D tentatively TRBD1 (6 bases). The CDR3 is made up of 15 amino acids. The V end was cut by 4 bases, the J end by 0 bases, with 13 bases between. Germline V gives CDR1 SGHRS, CDR2 YFSETQ. CDR3 DNA: TGCGCCAGCAGCGAGGGGGTCTGGCCTAACTATGGCTACACCTTC. Encoded protein: CASSEGVWPNYGYTF. Full variable domain (rest looked up from reference TRBV5-1 and TRBJ1-2): KAGVTQTPRYLIKTRGQQVTLSCSPISGHRSVSWYQQTPGQGLQFLFEYFSETQRNKGNFPGRFSGRQFSNSRSEMNVSTLELGDSALYLCASSEGVWPNYGYTFGSGTRLTVV.

The genes are TRBV19 and TRBJ1-2, with D maybe TRBD1 (5 bases). The CDR3 consists of 13 residues. Trimming took off 5 bases at V and 4 bases at J, with 11 bases between the two ends. In germline, CDR1 is LNHDA, CDR2 SQIVND (reference sequence). CDR3 DNA sequence: TGTGCCAGTAGTTTCGGACAAGTCTATGGCTACACCTTC. Translating it yields CASSFGQVYGYTF.

The chain combines TRBV27 with TRBJ2-1; no clear D. Trimming stripped 9 bases from V and 5 bases from J, with 20 bases between. The CDR3 length is 15 residues. In germline, CDR1 is MNHEY, CDR2 SMNVEV (reference sequence). The CDR3 region is CASRLGPNINNEQFF. The CDR3 bases are TGTGCCAGTAGATTAGGGCCTAACATTAACAATGAGCAGTTCTTC.

The chain is built from TRBV4-1 and TRBJ2-7; weak D call: TRBD1 (5 bases). CDR1 and CDR2 from the germline V gene are MGHRA and YSYEKL. V was clipped by 4 bases and J by 3 bases, with 7 bases between them. This CDR3 is 12 amino acids long. The CDR3: CASSPGHYEQYF. The CDR3 DNA is TGCGCCAGCAGCCCCGGACACTACGAGCAGTACTTC.